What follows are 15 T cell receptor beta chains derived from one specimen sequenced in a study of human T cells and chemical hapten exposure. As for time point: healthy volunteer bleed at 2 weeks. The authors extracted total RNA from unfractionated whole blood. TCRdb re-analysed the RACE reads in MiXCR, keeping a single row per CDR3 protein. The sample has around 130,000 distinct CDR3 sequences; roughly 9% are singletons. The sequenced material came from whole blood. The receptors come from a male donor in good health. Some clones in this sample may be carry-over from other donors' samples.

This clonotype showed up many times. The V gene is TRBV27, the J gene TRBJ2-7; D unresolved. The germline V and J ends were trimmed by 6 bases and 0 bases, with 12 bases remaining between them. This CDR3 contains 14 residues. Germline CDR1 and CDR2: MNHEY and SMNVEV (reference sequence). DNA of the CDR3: TGTGCCAGCAGAGAAAGTGTGAGCTCCTACGAGCAGTACTTC. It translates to CASRESVSSYEQYF.

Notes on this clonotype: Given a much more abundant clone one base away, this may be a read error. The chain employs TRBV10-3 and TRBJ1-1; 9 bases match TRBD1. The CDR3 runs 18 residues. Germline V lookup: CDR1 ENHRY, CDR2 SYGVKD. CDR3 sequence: CATSEGTGWAGTNTEAFF. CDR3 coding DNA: TGTGCCACCAGTGAAGGGACAGGGTGGGCCGGGACGAACACTGAAGCTTTCTTT.

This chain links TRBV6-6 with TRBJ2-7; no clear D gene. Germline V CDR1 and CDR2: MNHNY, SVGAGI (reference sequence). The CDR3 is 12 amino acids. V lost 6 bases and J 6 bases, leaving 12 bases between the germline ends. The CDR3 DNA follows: TGTGCCAGCAGAGGCCTAGACTCCGAGCAGTACTTC. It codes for CASRGLDSEQYF.

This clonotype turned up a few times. The CDR3 region has the DNA TGTGCCAGCAGCTTGGGGCTGGGGGGGAACTATGGCTACACCTTC. This translates into CASSLGLGGNYGYTF. The chain employs TRBV5-5 and TRBJ1-2; D possibly corresponds to TRBD1 (5 bases). From germline, CDR1 is SGHKS and CDR2 YYEKEE (reference sequence). The V gene lost 0 bases and the J gene lost 2 bases, with 11 bases spanning the gap. The CDR3 spans 15 residues. Full variable domain (remainder filled in from reference TRBV5-5 and TRBJ1-2): DAGVTQSPTHLIKTRGQQVTLRCSPISGHKSVSWYQQVLGQGPQFIFQYYEKEERGRGNFPDRFSARQFPNYSSELNVNALLLGDSALYLCASSLGLGGNYGYTFGSGTRLTVV.

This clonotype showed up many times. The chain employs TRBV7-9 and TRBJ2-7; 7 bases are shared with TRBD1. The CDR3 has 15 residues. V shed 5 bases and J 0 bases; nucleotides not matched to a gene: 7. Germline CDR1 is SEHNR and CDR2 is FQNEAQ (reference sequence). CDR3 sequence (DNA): TGTGCCAGCAGCCGAACAGGGGTAAGCTCCTACGAGCAGTACTTC. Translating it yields CASSRTGVSSYEQYF.

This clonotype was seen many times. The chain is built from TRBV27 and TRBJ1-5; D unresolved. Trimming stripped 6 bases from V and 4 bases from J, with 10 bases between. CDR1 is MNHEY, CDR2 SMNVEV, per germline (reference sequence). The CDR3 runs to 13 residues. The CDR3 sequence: CASSRLLNQPQHF. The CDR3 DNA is TGTGCCAGCAGCCGTCTACTAAATCAGCCCCAGCATTTT.

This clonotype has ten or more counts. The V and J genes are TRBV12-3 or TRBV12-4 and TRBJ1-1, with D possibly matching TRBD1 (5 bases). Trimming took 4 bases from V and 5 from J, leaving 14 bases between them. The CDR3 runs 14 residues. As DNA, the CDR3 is TGTGCCAGCAGTTGGTCGGGGCAGGGTACTGAAGCTTTCTTT. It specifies CASSWSGQGTEAFF.

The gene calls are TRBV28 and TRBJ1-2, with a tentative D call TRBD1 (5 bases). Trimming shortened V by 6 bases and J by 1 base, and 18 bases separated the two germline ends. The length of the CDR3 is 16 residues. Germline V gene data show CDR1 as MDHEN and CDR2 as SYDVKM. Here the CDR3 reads CASRPGGVSNNYGYTF. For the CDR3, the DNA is TGTGCCAGCAGGCCCGGGGGGGTCAGTAATAACTATGGCTACACCTTC.

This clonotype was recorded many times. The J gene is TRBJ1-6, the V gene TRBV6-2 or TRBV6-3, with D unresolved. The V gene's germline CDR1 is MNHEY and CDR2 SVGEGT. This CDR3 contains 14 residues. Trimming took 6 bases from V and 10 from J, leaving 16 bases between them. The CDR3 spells CASSYESGNSPLHF. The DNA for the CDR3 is TGTGCCAGCAGCTACGAGTCGGGGAACTCACCCCTCCACTTT.

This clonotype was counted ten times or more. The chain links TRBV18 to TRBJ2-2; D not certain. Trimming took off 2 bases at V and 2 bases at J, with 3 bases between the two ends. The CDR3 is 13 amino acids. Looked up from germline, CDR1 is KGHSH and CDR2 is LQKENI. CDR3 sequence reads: CASSPVNTGELFF. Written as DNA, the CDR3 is TGTGCCAGCTCACCAGTCAACACCGGGGAGCTGTTTTTT.

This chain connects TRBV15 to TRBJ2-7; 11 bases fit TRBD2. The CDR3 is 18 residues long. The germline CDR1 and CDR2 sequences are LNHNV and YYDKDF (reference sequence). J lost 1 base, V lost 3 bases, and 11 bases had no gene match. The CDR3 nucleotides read TGTGCCACCAGCAGCGCACTCGGGACTAGCGGCGTGTCCTACGAGCAGTACTTC. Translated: CATSSALGTSGVSYEQYF.

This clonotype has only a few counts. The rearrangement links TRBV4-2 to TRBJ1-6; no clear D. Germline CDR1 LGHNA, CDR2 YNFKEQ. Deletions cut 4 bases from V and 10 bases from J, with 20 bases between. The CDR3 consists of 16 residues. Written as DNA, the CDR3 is TGTGCCAGCAGCCCAACCCAGTGGGGTAATGGATCACCCCTCCACTTT. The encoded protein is CASSPTQWGNGSPLHF.

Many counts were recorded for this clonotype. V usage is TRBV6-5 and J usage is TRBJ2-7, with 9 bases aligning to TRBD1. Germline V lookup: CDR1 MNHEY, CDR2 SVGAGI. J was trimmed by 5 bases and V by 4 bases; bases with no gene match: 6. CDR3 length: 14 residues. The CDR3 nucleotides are TGTGCCAGCAGTTCCGGGACAGGGTCCAACGAGCAGTACTTC. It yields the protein CASSSGTGSNEQYF.

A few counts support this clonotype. Written as DNA, the CDR3 is TGTGCCGGGGGGGACAGGGGAACCTACAATGAGCAGTTCTTC. This translates into CAGGDRGTYNEQFF. The gene calls are TRBV6-2 or TRBV6-3 and TRBJ2-1, with TRBD1 identical over 10 bases. The CDR3 is made up of 14 amino acids. Germline V gene sequence: CDR1 MNHEY, CDR2 SVGEGT. With 11 bases clipped from V and 2 bases from J, the junction kept 6 bases outside the gene matches.

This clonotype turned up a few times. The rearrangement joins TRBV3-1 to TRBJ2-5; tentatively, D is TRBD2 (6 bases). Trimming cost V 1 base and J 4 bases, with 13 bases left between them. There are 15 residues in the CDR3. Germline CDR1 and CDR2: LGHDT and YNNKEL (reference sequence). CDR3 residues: CASSQVWLAPETQYF. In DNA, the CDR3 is TGTGCCAGCAGCCAAGTTTGGCTAGCGCCAGAGACCCAGTACTTC.